The 5 T cell receptor beta chains reported below all come from one sample, sequenced in a study of T cell changes during pregnancy in multiple sclerosis. TCRdb's table, derived via immunoSEQ multiplex PCR, lists solely in-frame clones and lacks some. The table records some 49,000 clones, around 95% of them present only once. Here the sequenced sample was CD8+ T cells from peripheral blood mononuclear cells, taken in the first trimester of pregnancy. The receptor set was obtained from a female donor with multiple sclerosis, enrolled in a pregnancy study.

This rearrangement joins TRBV7-9 to TRBJ2-2; 11 nucleotides agree with TRBD1. V was pared by 6 bases and J by 4 bases, with 10 bases of the junction left unmatched. Looked up from germline, CDR1 is SEHNR and CDR2 is FQNEAQ (reference sequence). CDR3 length: 17 residues. In nucleotides, the CDR3 is TGTGCCAGCAGTTCCGGTCCGGGGACAGGGGGCACCGGGGAGCTGTTTTTT. It translates to CASSSGPGTGGTGELFF.

The rearrangement joins TRBV29-1 to TRBJ1-1; D remains ambiguous. This CDR3 spans 12 amino acids. CDR1 and CDR2 (germline): SQVTM, ANQGSEA. The V end lost 0 bases, the J end lost 4 bases, and 6 bases lay between the germline ends. The CDR3 is CSVEDGGTEAFF. For the CDR3, the DNA is TGCAGCGTTGAAGACGGCGGCACTGAAGCTTTCTTT.

The chain has TRBV13 and TRBJ1-1; TRBD1 agrees at 7 bases. V lost 5 bases, J lost 3 bases, and 3 bases stayed unmatched. Germline lookup yields CDR1 PRHDT and CDR2 FYEKMQ (reference sequence). The length of the CDR3 is 13 residues. The CDR3 nucleotides read TGTGCCAGCAGCCCGGGGACAGACACTGAAGCTTTCTTT. Translation gives CASSPGTDTEAFF.

V usage is TRBV6-5 and J usage is TRBJ2-1; no clear D. The germline CDR1 and CDR2 sequences are MNHEY and SVGAGI. The CDR3 is 14 residues long. The germline V and J ends were trimmed by 0 bases and 5 bases, with 8 bases remaining between them. CDR3 in amino acids: CASSYSGRDNEQFF. The CDR3 nucleotides read TGTGCCAGCAGTTACTCGGGCCGAGACAATGAGCAGTTCTTC.

V is TRBV27 and J is TRBJ2-2; D gene uncertain. This CDR3 is built from 14 residues. V lost 3 bases and J lost 5, with 10 bases in between. Germline assignment: CDR1 MNHEY and CDR2 SMNVEV (reference sequence). The CDR3 reads CASSLSTLTGELFF. CDR3 bases: TGTGCCAGCAGTTTGTCGACTTTAACCGGGGAGCTGTTTTTT.